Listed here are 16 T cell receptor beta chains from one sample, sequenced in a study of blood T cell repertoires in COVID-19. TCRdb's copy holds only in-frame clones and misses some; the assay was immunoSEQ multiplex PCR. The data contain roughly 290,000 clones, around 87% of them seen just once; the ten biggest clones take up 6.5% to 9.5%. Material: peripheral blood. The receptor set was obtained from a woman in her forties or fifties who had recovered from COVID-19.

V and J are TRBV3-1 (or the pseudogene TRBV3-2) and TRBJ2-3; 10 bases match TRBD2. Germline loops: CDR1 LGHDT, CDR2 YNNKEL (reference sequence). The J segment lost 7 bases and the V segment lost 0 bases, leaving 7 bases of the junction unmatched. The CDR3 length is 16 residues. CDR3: CASSQERLAGGHTQYF. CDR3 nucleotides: TGTGCCAGCAGCCAAGAGAGACTAGCGGGCGGACATACGCAGTATTTT.

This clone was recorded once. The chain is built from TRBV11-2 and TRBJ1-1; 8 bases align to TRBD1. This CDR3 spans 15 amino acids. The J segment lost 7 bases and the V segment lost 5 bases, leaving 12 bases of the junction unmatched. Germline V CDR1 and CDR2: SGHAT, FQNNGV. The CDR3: CASSRGTGTNHEAFF. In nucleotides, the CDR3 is TGTGCCAGCAGCAGGGGGACAGGTACTAACCATGAAGCTTTCTTT.

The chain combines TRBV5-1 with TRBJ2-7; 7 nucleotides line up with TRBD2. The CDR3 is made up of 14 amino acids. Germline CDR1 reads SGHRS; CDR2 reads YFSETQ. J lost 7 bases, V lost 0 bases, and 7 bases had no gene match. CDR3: CASSLVGGSEEQYF. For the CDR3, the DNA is TGCGCCAGCAGCTTGGTGGGGGGGTCGGAAGAGCAGTACTTC.

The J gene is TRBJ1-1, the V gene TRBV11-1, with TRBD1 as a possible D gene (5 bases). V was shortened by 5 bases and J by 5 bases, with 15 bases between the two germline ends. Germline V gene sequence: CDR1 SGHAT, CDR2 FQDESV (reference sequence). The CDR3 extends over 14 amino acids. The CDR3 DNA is TGTGCCAGCAGCGCCAGGACGGAGGGGACTGAAGCTTTCTTT. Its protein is CASSARTEGTEAFF.

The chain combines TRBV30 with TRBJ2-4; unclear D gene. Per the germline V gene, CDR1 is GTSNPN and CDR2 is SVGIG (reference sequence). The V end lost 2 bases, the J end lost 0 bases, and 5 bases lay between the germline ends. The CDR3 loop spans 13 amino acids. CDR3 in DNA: TGTGCCTGGAGTTTAGTAGCCAAAAACATTCAGTACTTC. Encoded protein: CAWSLVAKNIQYF.

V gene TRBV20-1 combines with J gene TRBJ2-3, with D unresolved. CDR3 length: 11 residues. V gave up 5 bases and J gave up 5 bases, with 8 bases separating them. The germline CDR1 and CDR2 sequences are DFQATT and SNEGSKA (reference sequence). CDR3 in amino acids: CSAPGIDTQYF. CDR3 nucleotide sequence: TGCAGTGCTCCAGGTATAGATACGCAGTATTTT.

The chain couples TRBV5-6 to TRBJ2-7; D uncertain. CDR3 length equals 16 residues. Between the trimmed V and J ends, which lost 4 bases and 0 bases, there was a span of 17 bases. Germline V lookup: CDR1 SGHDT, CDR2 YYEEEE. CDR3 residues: CASSQPSQPTSYEQYF. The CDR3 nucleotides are TGTGCCAGCAGCCAACCCTCGCAACCTACCTCCTACGAGCAGTACTTC.

In DNA form, the CDR3 reads TGTGCCAGCAGTTACTCTCCTAGGGGATCACCCCTCCACTTT. Its protein product is CASSYSPRGSPLHF. The chain uses TRBV6-5 and TRBJ1-6; a possible D gene is TRBD1 (5 bases). CDR1 is MNHEY, CDR2 SVGAGI, per germline. With 0 bases removed from V and 10 bases from J, the gap between germline ends came to 10 bases. The CDR3 has 14 amino acids.

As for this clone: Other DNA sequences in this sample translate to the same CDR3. CDR3 in DNA: TGTGCCAGCAGTGAAGGAGGCAACTATGGCTACACCTTC. Encoded protein: CASSEGGNYGYTF. The rearrangement joins TRBV25-1 to TRBJ1-2, with no clear D. The CDR3 runs 13 residues. Germline CDR1 is MGHDK and CDR2 is SYGVNS. With 2 bases removed from V and 2 bases from J, the gap between germline ends came to 6 bases.

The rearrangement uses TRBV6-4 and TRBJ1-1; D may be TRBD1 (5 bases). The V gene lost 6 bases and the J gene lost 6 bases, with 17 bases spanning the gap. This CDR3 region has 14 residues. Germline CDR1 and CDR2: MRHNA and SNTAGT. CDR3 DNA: TGTGCCAGCAGGATAGATCGGGGGGGATCTGAAGCTTTCTTT. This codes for CASRIDRGGSEAFF.

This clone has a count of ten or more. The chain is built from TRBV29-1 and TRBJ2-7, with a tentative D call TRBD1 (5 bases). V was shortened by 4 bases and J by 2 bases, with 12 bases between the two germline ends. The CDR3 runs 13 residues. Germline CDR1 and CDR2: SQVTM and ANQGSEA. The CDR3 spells CSVVLGVAYEQYF. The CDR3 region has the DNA TGCAGCGTTGTTTTAGGGGTGGCCTACGAGCAGTACTTC.

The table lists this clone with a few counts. The CDR3 bases are TGTGCCTTTGCACAGGGTAGCAATCAGCCCCAGCATTTT. Amino acid sequence: CAFAQGSNQPQHF. This sequence joins TRBV30 and TRBJ1-5; possibly TRBD1 for D (6 bases). Germline assignment: CDR1 GTSNPN and CDR2 SVGIG (reference sequence). This CDR3 is built from 13 residues. V dropped 7 bases and J dropped 0 bases, with 10 bases sitting between them. Variable domain in full (rest from reference TRBV30 and TRBJ1-5): SQTIHQWPATLVQPVGSPLSLECTVEGTSNPNLYWYRQAAGRGLQLLFYSVGIGQISSEVPQNLSASRPQDRQFILSSKKLLLSDSGFYLCAFAQGSNQPQHFGDGTRLSIL.

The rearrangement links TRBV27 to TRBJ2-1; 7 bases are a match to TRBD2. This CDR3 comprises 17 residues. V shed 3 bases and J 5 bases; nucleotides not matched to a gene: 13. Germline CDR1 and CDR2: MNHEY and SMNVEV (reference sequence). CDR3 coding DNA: TGTGCCAGCAGTTTCGCGGGGTATAGGGGAGGGGACAATGAGCAGTTCTTC. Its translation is CASSFAGYRGGDNEQFF.

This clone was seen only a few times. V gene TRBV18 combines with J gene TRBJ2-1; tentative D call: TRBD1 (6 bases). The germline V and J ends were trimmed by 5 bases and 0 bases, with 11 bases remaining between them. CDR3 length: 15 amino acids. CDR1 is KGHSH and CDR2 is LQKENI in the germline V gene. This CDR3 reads CASSADSSSYNEQFF. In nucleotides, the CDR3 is TGTGCCAGCTCAGCGGACAGCAGCTCCTACAATGAGCAGTTCTTC.

Here the CDR3 reads CASSELTDQETQYF. The CDR3 coding sequence is TGTGCCAGCAGTGAACTTACAGATCAAGAGACCCAGTACTTC. The chain carries TRBV2 and TRBJ2-5; D ambiguous. The germline V gene has CDR1 SNHLY and CDR2 FYNNEI. The V and J ends lost 2 bases and 2 bases respectively, with 9 bases between them. The CDR3 length is 14 residues.

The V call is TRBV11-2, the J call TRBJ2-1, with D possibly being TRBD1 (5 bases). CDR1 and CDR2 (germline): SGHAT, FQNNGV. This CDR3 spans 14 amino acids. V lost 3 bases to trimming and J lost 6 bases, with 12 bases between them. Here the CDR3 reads CASSFGQSANEQFF. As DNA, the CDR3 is TGTGCCAGCAGCTTTGGACAATCCGCCAATGAGCAGTTCTTC.